This TCR beta chain is from a study of chemoradiotherapy in HPV16-positive cancers. Background on the study: Two HPV16-positive patients' cells yielded candidate HPV-specific clones and common motifs.

A note on this clone: The antigen is undetermined.

Only in-frame clones appear in the TCRdb table, and some are missing; sequencing was by immunoSEQ multiplex PCR. The table includes roughly 34,000 clones, about four fifths detected once. This CDR3 is built from 14 residues. V was pared by 3 bases and J by 4 bases, with 12 bases between. Germline V gene sequence: CDR1 LNHDA, CDR2 SQIVND (reference sequence). Whole-study findings and limits: Candidate HPV-specific clones and E7-related TCR motifs grew in tumor during treatment.

The chain uses TRBV19 and TRBJ2-5; a weak D match, TRBD2 (5 bases). The specimen was blood, collected from a patient who underwent chemoradiotherapy. The TCR was taken from a human donor with HPV-associated anogenital cancer. The DNA for the CDR3 is TGTGCCAGTAGTATCGGACTCCTAACAGAGACCCAGTACTTC. Its protein product is CASSIGLLTETQYF. Using reference TRBV19 and TRBJ2-5 for the parts outside the CDR3, the full variable domain is DGGITQSPKYLFRKEGQNVTLSCEQNLNHDAMYWYRQDPGQGLRLIYYSQIVNDFQKGDIAEGYSVSREKKESFPLTVTSAQKNPTAFYLCASSIGLLTETQYFGPGTRLLVL.